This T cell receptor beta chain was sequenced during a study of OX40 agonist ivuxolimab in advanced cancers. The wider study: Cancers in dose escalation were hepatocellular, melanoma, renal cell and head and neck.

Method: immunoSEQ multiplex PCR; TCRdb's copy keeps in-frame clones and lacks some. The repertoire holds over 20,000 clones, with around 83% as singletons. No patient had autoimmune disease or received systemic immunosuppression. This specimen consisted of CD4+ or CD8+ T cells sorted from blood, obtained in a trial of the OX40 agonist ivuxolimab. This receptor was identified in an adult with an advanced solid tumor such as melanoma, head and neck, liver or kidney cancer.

CDR3 protein: CASSDYRETQPQHF. For the CDR3, the DNA is TGTGCCAGCAGTGATTACAGGGAAACTCAGCCCCAGCATTTT. The rearrangement links TRBV25-1 to TRBJ1-5; the D gene is possibly TRBD1 (6 bases). CDR1 and CDR2 from the germline V gene are MGHDK and SYGVNS. This CDR3 contains 14 residues. With 3 bases removed from V and 6 bases from J, the gap between germline ends came to 12 bases.